Listed below are T cell receptor beta chains from one sample, sequenced in a study of T cell repertoires in cytomegalovirus infection. Their antigen targets remain unknown. TCRdb analysed the reads with MiXCR anew, one entry per CDR3 protein. The data contain roughly 920,000 distinct CDR3 sequences, roughly 30% of them singletons. Sequenced here: cultured CD8+ T cells from PBMCs, sampled from culture after CMV antigen stimulation. These receptors all come from a human donor in good health (CMV status not recorded). Some clones in this sample may be carry-over from other donors' samples. CDR3s include the opening cysteine and the closing phenylalanine or tryptophan. The D gene is left open where the match is weak. Part of the rows lack a size; the others show once, few, many or a class for expanded clones.

v_gene	d_gene	abundance	j_gene	CDR3aa	CDR3nt
TRBV20-1	-	-	TRBJ1-1	CSAKDTEAFF	TGCAGTGCCAAGGACACCGAAGCTTTCTTT
TRBV10-3	-	once	TRBJ1-2	CPISEVLGRQNYGYTF	TGTCCCATCAGTGAAGTCCTGGGACGGCAAAACTATGGCTACACCTTC
TRBV4-1	TRBD2	-	TRBJ2-2	CASSQGGGLTGELFF	TGCGCCAGCAGCCAAGGGGGGGGGTTGACCGGGGAGCTGTTTTTT
TRBV19	-	many	TRBJ1-1	CASSIRPSTEAFF	TGTGCCAGTAGTATTCGGCCCTCGACTGAAGCTTTCTTT
TRBV15	-	-	TRBJ2-1	CATSRGRGAADEQFF	TGTGCCACCAGCAGAGGGAGGGGGGCAGCGGATGAGCAGTTCTTC
TRBV7-2	TRBD2	few	TRBJ2-3	CASSLVAGPEPDTQYF	TGTGCCAGCAGCTTAGTAGCGGGCCCCGAACCAGATACGCAGTATTTT
TRBV4-2	TRBD1	few	TRBJ1-1	CASSQGPGGDTEAFF	TGTGCCAGCAGCCAAGGCCCAGGGGGGGACACTGAAGCTTTCTTT
TRBV19	-	few	TRBJ1-2	CASSVGAGFYGYTF	TGTGCCAGTAGCGTCGGGGCGGGGTTCTATGGCTACACCTTC
TRBV24-1	-	-	TRBJ2-1	CATSADYNEQFF	TGTGCCACCAGCGCCGACTACAATGAGCAGTTCTTC
TRBV20-1	TRBD1	-	TRBJ2-3	CSVAGGKILTDTQYF	TGCAGTGTAGCAGGGGGTAAAATTCTCACAGATACGCAGTATTTT
TRBV7-2	TRBD1	few	TRBJ2-3	CASSVTHGTALNTQYF	TGTGCCAGCAGCGTCACACACGGGACAGCCCTAAATACGCAGTATTTT
TRBV7-6	TRBD2	few	TRBJ2-5	CASSLLTSGGSETQYF	TGTGCCAGCAGCTTATTGACTAGCGGGGGTTCAGAGACCCAGTACTTC
TRBV12-3/TRBV12-4	-	many	TRBJ1-1	CASRGRALKAFF	TGTGCCAGCAGAGGGAGGGCTTTGAAGGCTTTCTTT
TRBV6-6	TRBD1	-	TRBJ1-1	CASSMTGDRDQKGEAFF	TGTGCCAGCAGCATGACTGGCGACAGGGACCAAAAGGGTGAAGCTTTCTTT
TRBV4-1	-	few	TRBJ1-2	CASSQLLRQENTF	TGCGCCAGCAGCCAACTCCTTAGACAGGAGAACACCTTC
TRBV6-1	-	-	TRBJ1-6	CASMTGAYNSPLHF	TGTGCCAGCATGACGGGAGCGTATAATTCACCCCTCCACTTT
TRBV29-1	-	-	TRBJ2-5	CSVVDWGTQYF	TGCAGCGTTGTAGATTGGGGGACCCAGTACTTC
TRBV7-2	-	few	TRBJ2-1	CASSSATGDNEQFF	TGTGCCAGCAGCTCGGCTACCGGAGACAATGAGCAGTTCTTC
TRBV6-2/TRBV6-3	TRBD2	-	TRBJ2-3	CASRLGVAGGRRDTQYF	TGTGCCAGCAGATTAGGGGTAGCGGGGGGCCGGAGAGATACGCAGTATTTT
TRBV6-1	-	-	TRBJ1-4	CAVKGEKLFF	TGTGCCGTCAAGGGGGAAAAACTGTTTTTT
TRBV6-1	TRBD1	few	TRBJ1-1	CATTDRVRAEAFF	TGTGCCACCACGGACAGGGTTAGGGCTGAAGCTTTCTTT
TRBV7-3	TRBD1	-	TRBJ1-1	CASSLKGGATEAFF	TGTGCCAGCAGCTTGAAAGGGGGCGCGACTGAAGCTTTCTTT
TRBV19	-	few	TRBJ1-1	CASSPWSGGRTEAFF	TGTGCCAGTAGTCCATGGTCGGGGGGCCGGACTGAAGCTTTCTTT
TRBV27	-	-	TRBJ2-7	CASSFRGSEQYF	TGTGCCAGCAGTTTTCGGGGTTCCGAGCAGTACTTC
TRBV7-2	-	many	TRBJ2-1	CASSRWGGADNEQFF	TGTGCCAGCAGCCGTTGGGGGGGGGCGGATAATGAGCAGTTCTTC
TRBV19	-	-	TRBJ2-7	CASSTGVTYEQYF	TGTGCCAGTAGTACTGGAGTTACCTACGAGCAGTACTTC
TRBV4-3	TRBD1	few	TRBJ1-1	CASSQLPRDREWMNTEAFF	TGCGCCAGCAGCCAACTCCCCCGGGACAGGGAGTGGATGAACACTGAAGCTTTCTTT
TRBV7-2	-	many	TRBJ2-1	CASSLNTRRAWNEQFF	TGTGCCAGCAGCTTAAATACGAGGCGGGCTTGGAATGAGCAGTTCTTC
TRBV6-5	-	once	TRBJ2-1	CASSYDSLGNNEQFF	TGTGCCAGCAGTTACGACAGCCTGGGGAACAATGAGCAGTTCTTC
TRBV7-2	-	-	TRBJ2-3	CASSLEKGPASTDTQYF	TGTGCCAGCAGCTTAGAGAAGGGACCGGCTAGCACAGATACGCAGTATTTT
TRBV7-8	-	many	TRBJ1-4	CASSRVRSGTRMPWDEKLFF	TGTGCCAGCAGCCGGGTACGCTCCGGGACGCGTATGCCCTGGGATGAAAAACTGTTTTTT
TRBV7-2	-	many	TRBJ1-2	CASSSLGRLPSFYGYTF	TGTGCCAGCAGCTCTTTGGGGCGGCTCCCATCGTTCTATGGCTACACCTTC
TRBV12-3/TRBV12-4	-	few	TRBJ2-1	CVSSLAGNEQFF	TGTGTCAGCTCCCTGGCGGGGAATGAGCAGTTCTTC
TRBV5-4	-	few	TRBJ1-2	CASTSASYGYTF	TGTGCCAGCACCTCTGCCTCCTATGGCTACACCTTC
TRBV6-1	TRBD2	many	TRBJ2-7	CASSEEPSGGALEQYF	TGTGCCAGCAGTGAAGAACCTAGCGGGGGGGCCCTCGAGCAGTACTTC
TRBV7-7	-	-	TRBJ1-4	CASSRGSRGEKLFF	TGTGCTAGCAGCCGGGGTTCCCGGGGTGAAAAACTGTTTTTT
TRBV27	-	few	TRBJ1-2	CASSFGGGQDGYTF	TGTGCCAGCAGTTTTGGTGGTGGTCAGGATGGCTACACCTTC
TRBV29-1	TRBD1	-	TRBJ1-2	CSVERQGKYLGYTF	TGCAGCGTTGAAAGACAGGGGAAGTATCTAGGCTACACCTTC
TRBV27	-	few	TRBJ1-6	CASSLLQSNSPLHF	TGTGCCAGCAGTTTACTGCAGTCAAATTCACCCCTCCACTTT
TRBV2	TRBD1	once	TRBJ1-5	CASYGQEGNQPQHF	TGTGCCAGCTATGGACAGGAAGGCAATCAGCCCCAGCATTTT
TRBV6-1	TRBD1	-	TRBJ2-5	CASNRPPTGAEETQYF	TGTGCCAGCAATCGGCCCCCGACAGGGGCCGAAGAGACCCAGTACTTC
TRBV4-1	-	few	TRBJ2-1	CASSPIQSAGFYNEQFF	TGCGCCAGCAGCCCTATACAATCGGCAGGGTTCTACAATGAGCAGTTCTTC
TRBV10-3	-	-	TRBJ1-1	CAIRTRNREEKARGETEAFF	TGTGCCATCAGGACCCGGAACAGGGAAGAGAAGGCAAGGGGGGAAACTGAAGCTTTCTTT
TRBV11-1	-	-	TRBJ2-3	CASSLSYSGTDTQYF	TGTGCCAGCAGCTTATCGTACAGCGGAACAGATACGCAGTATTTT
TRBV9	-	-	TRBJ2-1	CASSVTVSSYNEQFF	TGTGCCAGCAGCGTGACTGTTTCCTCCTACAATGAGCAGTTCTTC
TRBV7-8	-	many	TRBJ2-5	CASRESRVQETQYF	TGTGCCAGCAGGGAATCACGGGTGCAGGAGACCCAGTACTTC
TRBV4-1	-	-	TRBJ1-1	CASSLFPDGNTEAFF	TGCGCCAGCAGCCTATTCCCGGACGGGAACACTGAAGCTTTCTTT
TRBV20-1	-	few	TRBJ2-5	CSRWDQGETQYF	TGCAGTCGATGGGATCAAGGGGAGACCCAGTACTTC
TRBV2	TRBD2	few	TRBJ2-3	CASSPLAGGRASTDTQYF	TGTGCCAGCAGTCCTCTAGCGGGGGGCCGTGCTAGCACAGATACGCAGTATTTT
TRBV6-5	TRBD1	few	TRBJ2-7	CASSYPSGTGGYEQYF	TGTGCCAGCAGTTATCCGTCCGGGACAGGGGGCTACGAGCAGTACTTC
TRBV12-3/TRBV12-4	-	many	TRBJ1-1	CASTSSWGMNTEAFF	TGTGCCAGCACCTCCAGTTGGGGCATGAACACTGAAGCTTTCTTT
TRBV6-5	-	-	TRBJ2-3	CASSFNRLERGTDTQYF	TGTGCCAGCAGTTTCAACCGACTAGAAAGAGGGACAGATACGCAGTATTTT
TRBV10-2	-	few	TRBJ2-7	CASSRIGRSSYEQYF	TGCGCCAGCAGTCGGATTGGTCGGAGCTCCTACGAGCAGTACTTC